The clone carrying this T cell receptor beta chain was observed at least ten times. The CDR3 spans 14 residues. Looked up from germline, CDR1 is MNHEY and CDR2 is SMNVEV (reference sequence). Trimming pared 5 bases from V and 2 bases from J, leaving 10 bases between. This record belongs to a study of neurological immune-mediated disorders. Every sequencing run generated in excess of 160 million TCR-beta sequences. These sequences covered 15-18 subjects. TCRdb independently ran MiXCR on the 5' RACE reads; one entry per CDR3 protein. This table has nearly 45,000 distinct CDR3 sequences, about 12% appearing once.

This TCR derives from a female donor in good health. The material sequenced was PBMCs. The chain employs TRBV27 and TRBJ1-5; D not certain. Here the CDR3 DNA reads TGTGCCAGCAGTCTTCTCGGAGGCAATCAGCCCCAGCATTTT. As protein: CASSLLGGNQPQHF.